This paragraph reports one T cell receptor (beta chain). The CDR3 consists of 15 residues. In germline, CDR1 is SGHTA, CDR2 FQGNSA. This sample was taken from a study of OX40 agonist ivuxolimab in advanced cancers. For the study at large: With ivuxolimab, an agonistic anti-OX40 (CD134) antibody, patients were treated. Having had anti-PD-1, anti-PD-L1 or anti-CTLA-4 therapy before was allowed, and about 40% had some. Every patient in dose escalation had hepatocellular carcinoma, melanoma, renal cell or head and neck cancer. There were three patients with partial responses, one having hepatocellular carcinoma and two cutaneous melanoma.

Data came from immunoSEQ multiplex PCR; TCRdb stores just in-frame clones and leaves some out. The table lists just under 85,000 clones, about 88% of them singletons, with about 7% in the top ten. The TCR was taken from an adult with an advanced solid tumor such as melanoma, head and neck, liver or kidney cancer. The chain carries TRBV7-2 and TRBJ2-5; TRBD1 matches at 9 bases. The end of the DNA is better explained by TRBJ2-7, so the J call may be wrong. The sequencing used CD4+ or CD8+ T cells sorted from blood, collected in a trial of the OX40 agonist ivuxolimab. The CDR3 bases are TGTGCCAGCAGCCCAGAGGGGACAGGGTCCTACGAGCAGTACTTC. Its protein product is CASSPEGTGSYEQYF.